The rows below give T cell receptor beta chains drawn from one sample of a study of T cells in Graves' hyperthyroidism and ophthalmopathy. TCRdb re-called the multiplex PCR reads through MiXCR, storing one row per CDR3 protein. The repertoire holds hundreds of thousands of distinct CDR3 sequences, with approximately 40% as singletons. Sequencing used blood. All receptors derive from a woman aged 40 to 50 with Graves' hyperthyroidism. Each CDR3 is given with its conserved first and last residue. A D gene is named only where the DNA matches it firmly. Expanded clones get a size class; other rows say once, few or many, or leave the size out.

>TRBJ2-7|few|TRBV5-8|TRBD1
TGTGCCAGCAGCCCGGACAGGAGATACGAGCAGTACTTC
CASSPDRRYEQYF
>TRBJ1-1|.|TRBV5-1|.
TGCGCCAGCAGCTTGGGAAGTACAGCCATGAACACTGAAGCTTTCTTT
CASSLGSTAMNTEAFF
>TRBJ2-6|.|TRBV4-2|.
TGTGCCAGCAGCCAAGGTCGGGGGCGCAGCTCTGGGGCCAACGTCCTGACTTTC
CASSQGRGRSSGANVLTF
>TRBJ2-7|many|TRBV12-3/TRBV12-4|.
TGTGCCAGCAGCCTAAGTAAGGGCACTGGCTACTTC
CASSLSKGTGYF
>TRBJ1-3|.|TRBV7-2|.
TGTGCCAGCAGAGTACACGAGGGACAAGCTGGAAACACCATATATTTT
CASRVHEGQAGNTIYF
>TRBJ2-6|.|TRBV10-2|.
TGCGCCAGCAGTCCGGGCTCCTCTGGGGCCGACGTCCTGACTTTC
CASSPGSSGADVLTF
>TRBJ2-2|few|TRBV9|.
TGTGCCAGCAGCGTAGCTGGGCGCGGCACCGGGGAGCTGTTTTTT
CASSVAGRGTGELFF
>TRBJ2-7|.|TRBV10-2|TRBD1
TGTGCCAGCAGTTACGGGACAGGGGGCTCCTACGAGCAGTACTTC
CASSYGTGGSYEQYF
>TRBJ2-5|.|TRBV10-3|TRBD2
TGTGCCACCGGGAGGGAAGGGGGACAAGAGACCCAGTACTTC
CATGREGGQETQYF
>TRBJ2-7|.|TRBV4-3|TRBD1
TGCGCCAGCAGCCAAGATTGGGACAGAGGGCTCGAGCAGTACTTC
CASSQDWDRGLEQYF
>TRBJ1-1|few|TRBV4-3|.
TGCGCCAGCAGCTACGGTCCGGACCGCACTGAAGCTTTCTTT
CASSYGPDRTEAFF
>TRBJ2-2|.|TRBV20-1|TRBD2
TGCAGTGCTAGAGGACTAGCGGGGAACACCGGGGAGCTGTTTTTT
CSARGLAGNTGELFF
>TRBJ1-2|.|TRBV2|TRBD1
TGTGCCAGCATGGGCCTCCGGGACAGGGTGACCTATGGCTACACCTTC
CASMGLRDRVTYGYTF
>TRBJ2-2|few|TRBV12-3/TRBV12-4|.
TGTGCCACCGTCACCGGGGACACCGGGGAGCTGTTTTTT
CATVTGDTGELFF
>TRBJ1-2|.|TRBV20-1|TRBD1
TGCAGTGCTGCTGGGGGCCGGGACAGGGGGTTGGGCTATGGCTACACCTTC
CSAAGGRDRGLGYGYTF
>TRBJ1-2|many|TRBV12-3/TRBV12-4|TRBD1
TGTGCCAGCAAACCGACGGCGGGGACAGGGGTTGGCTACACCTTC
CASKPTAGTGVGYTF
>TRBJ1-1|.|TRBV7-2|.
TGTGCCAGCAGCTTAGATGGAGGGGCTGAAACTTTCTTT
CASSLDGGAETFF
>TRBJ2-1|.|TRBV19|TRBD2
TGTGCCAGTAGCTTACTAGCGGAGTACAATGAGCAGTTCTTC
CASSLLAEYNEQFF
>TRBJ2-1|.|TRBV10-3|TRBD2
TGTGCCATTTGGGCGACTAGCTTGGGCGGTGAGCAGTTCTTC
CAIWATSLGGEQFF
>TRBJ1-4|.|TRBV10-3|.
TGTGCCATCAGTGAGTCGAGGCCCGGGAACACTGAAAAACTGTTTTTT
CAISESRPGNTEKLFF
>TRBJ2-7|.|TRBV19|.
TGTGCCAGCTCACCTTCGGGCCTCCCCTCCGAGCAGTACTTC
CASSPSGLPSEQYF
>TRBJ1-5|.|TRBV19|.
TGTGCCAGTAGTTCAGGACGGGATAGCAATCAGCCCCAGCATTTT
CASSSGRDSNQPQHF
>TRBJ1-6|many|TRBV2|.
TGTGCCAGCAGTGGACCTATTGATAATTCACCCCTCCACTTT
CASSGPIDNSPLHF
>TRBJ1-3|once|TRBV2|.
TGTGCCAGCAGCCCCGAGATGATAACAAGAAACACCATATATTTT
CASSPEMITRNTIYF
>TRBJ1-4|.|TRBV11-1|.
TGTGCCAGCAGCTACAACGGAGCAACCCCGGGACTGTTTTTT
CASSYNGATPGLFF
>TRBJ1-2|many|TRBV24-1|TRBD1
TGTGCCACCAGTGATCCCGGGACAGGGGTAAATGGCTACACCTTC
CATSDPGTGVNGYTF
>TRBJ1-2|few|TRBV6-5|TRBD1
TGTGCCATTTTTGCGTCGGACAGGGGTGGCTACACCTTC
CAIFASDRGGYTF
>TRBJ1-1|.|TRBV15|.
TGTGCCACCGCCCGCGTACTGAACACTGAAGCTTTCTTT
CATARVLNTEAFF
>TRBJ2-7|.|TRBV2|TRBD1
TGTGCCAGCAGTCGTCAGAGTGGGACAGACTACGAGCAGTACTTC
CASSRQSGTDYEQYF
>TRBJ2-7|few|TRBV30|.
TGTGCCTGGAGTAGAGAGAACCGTCTGTACGAGCAGTACTTC
CAWSRENRLYEQYF
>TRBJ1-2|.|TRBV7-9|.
TGTGCCAGCAGCACCCGACAAGTGGATGGCTACACCTTC
CASSTRQVDGYTF
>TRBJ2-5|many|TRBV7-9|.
TGTGCCAGCAGCCTGAGTGTGGCCGGAGAGACCCAGTACTTC
CASSLSVAGETQYF
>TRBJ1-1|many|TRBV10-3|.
TGTGCCATCAGGAAGGCCCAGAACACTGAAGCTTTCTTT
CAIRKAQNTEAFF
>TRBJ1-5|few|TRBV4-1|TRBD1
TGCGCCAGCAGCCTCATGGACAGGGACAATCAGCCCCAGCATTTT
CASSLMDRDNQPQHF
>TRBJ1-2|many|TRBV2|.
TGTGCCAGCAGTGCGGGGGGGAACTATGGCTACACCTTC
CASSAGGNYGYTF
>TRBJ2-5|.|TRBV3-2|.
TGTGCCAGCAGCCAAGAAGGTGCGGACCAGTACTTC
CASSQEGADQYF
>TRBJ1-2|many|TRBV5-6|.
TGTGCCAGACAACCCGCACCGGATGGCTACACCTTC
CARQPAPDGYTF
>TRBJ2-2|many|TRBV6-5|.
TGTGCCAGCAGTTCCCCAGGGTTGGCCGGGGAGCTGTTTTTT
CASSSPGLAGELFF
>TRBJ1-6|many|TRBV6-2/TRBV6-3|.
TGTGCCAGCAGTTACTCTGGGACTTCACCCCTCCACTTT
CASSYSGTSPLHF
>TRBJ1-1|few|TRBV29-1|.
TGCAGCGGGGGCTACACTGAAGCTTTCTTT
CSGGYTEAFF
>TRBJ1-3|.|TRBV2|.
TGTGCCATTGGGTCCGGGGCTGGAAACACCATATATTTT
CAIGSGAGNTIYF
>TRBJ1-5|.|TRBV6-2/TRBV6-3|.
TGTGCCAGCAGTTACGCCCCTCAGCCCCAGCATTTT
CASSYAPQPQHF
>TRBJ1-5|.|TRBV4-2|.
TGTGCCAGCAGTTCCAACGACCCGGGGAGCAATCAGCCCCAGCATTTT
CASSSNDPGSNQPQHF
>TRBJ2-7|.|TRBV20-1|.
TGCAGTGCTAGGGGGGGGGCTCGGACAGGGACCTACGAGCAGTACTTC
CSARGGARTGTYEQYF
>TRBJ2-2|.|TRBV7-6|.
TGTGCCAGCAGCCCTAGGGCCCCCGGGGAGCTGTTTTTT
CASSPRAPGELFF
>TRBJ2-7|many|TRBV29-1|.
TGCAGCGTTGAACAGGGGCGGTTCCCTAACTACGAGCAGTACTTC
CSVEQGRFPNYEQYF
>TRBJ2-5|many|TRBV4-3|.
TGCGCCAGCAGCCAAGAGGGCCGGGGGCTACGAGAGACCCAGTACTTC
CASSQEGRGLRETQYF
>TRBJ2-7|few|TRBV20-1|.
TGCAGTGCTGTTGGGGGGGGCTTCTACGAGCAGTACTTC
CSAVGGGFYEQYF
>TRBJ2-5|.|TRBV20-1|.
TGCAGTGCTAGGTTATTCGCGGGGAAAGAGACCCAGTACTTC
CSARLFAGKETQYF